Listed below are T cell receptor beta chains from one sample, sequenced in a study of T cells in Graves' hyperthyroidism and ophthalmopathy. A single record per CDR3 protein comes from TCRdb applying MiXCR to the multiplex PCR reads. The sample lists about 53,000 distinct CDR3 sequences, around half seen once, with about an eighth in the top ten. The material sequenced was blood. Receptors were obtained from a woman aged 25 to 45 with Graves' ophthalmopathy. Each CDR3 is given without its conserved first and last residue.

CDR3 protein,CDR3 length,V gene,J gene
ASSQAEGPNYGYT,13,TRBV4-2,TRBJ1-2
ASSLSAYEQY,10,TRBV28,TRBJ2-7
SARHLGRANTGELF,14,TRBV20-1,TRBJ2-2
ASNKDRGGYGYT,12,TRBV6-5,TRBJ1-2
ASSLSGGSYNEQF,13,TRBV5-1,TRBJ2-1
ASTGTGSTEAF,11,TRBV12-3/TRBV12-4,TRBJ1-1
ASTQRGGGYT,10,TRBV2,TRBJ1-2
SATSDLLDTEAF,12,TRBV20-1,TRBJ1-1
SVLGQAETQY,10,TRBV29-1,TRBJ2-5
SGSGGSTDTQY,11,TRBV20-1,TRBJ2-3
ASSQRDEQF,9,TRBV2,TRBJ2-1
ASSLVPKAEIFSYEQY,16,TRBV13,TRBJ2-7
ASSQGYTEAF,10,TRBV4-1,TRBJ1-1
ASSHGLAGGPETQY,14,TRBV16,TRBJ2-5
SARDPGQGAGETQY,14,TRBV20-1,TRBJ2-5
ASSNGRESEQY,11,TRBV2,TRBJ2-7
ASSTRQGQGAF,11,TRBV11-3,TRBJ1-1
ATATGQRYEQY,11,TRBV6-6,TRBJ2-7
ASSSDRRGTEAF,12,TRBV5-4,TRBJ1-1
ARSFAVLADEQF,12,TRBV7-2,TRBJ2-1
ASSFGGDRGEQY,12,TRBV5-1,TRBJ2-7
ARVGESYNEQF,11,TRBV7-7,TRBJ2-1
ASSARVAGELF,11,TRBV3-1,TRBJ2-2
ASSLQGTYEQY,11,TRBV4-1,TRBJ2-7
ASSQSLDRGYYNEQF,15,TRBV3-1,TRBJ2-1
ASSLARKAF,9,TRBV28,TRBJ1-1
AISTSAPSEAF,11,TRBV10-3,TRBJ1-1
ATHSGNQETQY,11,TRBV15,TRBJ2-5
ASSPRQAGLAQY,12,TRBV7-9,TRBJ2-3
ASSEREGQPQH,11,TRBV2,TRBJ1-5
ASSLGYT,7,TRBV7-9,TRBJ1-2
AWRWGRGNYGYT,12,TRBV30,TRBJ1-2
ATSRDPGTGNTIY,13,TRBV15,TRBJ1-3
ASSPRKGLTYTIY,13,TRBV18,TRBJ1-3
ASSYLSAGANTEAF,14,TRBV6-5,TRBJ1-1
ASSSMRQPQH,10,TRBV28,TRBJ1-5
SARERDSLRETQY,13,TRBV20-1,TRBJ2-5
ASQTSDGTGELF,12,TRBV28,TRBJ2-2
ASSESVLAVNTGELS,15,TRBV10-1,TRBJ2-2
ASSRISGISDEQF,13,TRBV5-1,TRBJ2-1
SAADSHLYGYT,11,TRBV20-1,TRBJ1-2
ATSDWANTGELF,12,TRBV24-1,TRBJ2-2
ASSVTSESEQF,11,TRBV6-6,TRBJ2-1
SAPQTPNRAGNQPQH,15,TRBV20-1,TRBJ1-5
ASSYVTGRETQY,12,TRBV5-6,TRBJ2-5
ASSARGLANYNEQF,14,TRBV7-9,TRBJ2-1
ASSVETGVETQY,12,TRBV25-1,TRBJ2-5
ASSLRWTGGGNGYT,14,TRBV11-2,TRBJ1-2
SARDRLAEAKNIQY,14,TRBV20-1,TRBJ2-4
ASSSAGVLETQY,12,TRBV2,TRBJ2-5
ATSRDLAGVRETQY,14,TRBV15,TRBJ2-5
ASRDSAYEQY,10,TRBV28,TRBJ2-7
ASRTSGTSGRAGELF,15,TRBV7-9,TRBJ2-2